This T cell receptor (beta chain) stems from a study of blood T cell repertoires in COVID-19. Turning to the study itself: The United States, Italy and Spain supplied acute and convalescent COVID-19 samples.

Measured with immunoSEQ multiplex PCR; TCRdb has only the in-frame clones, and not every one. The table lists some 100,000 clones, 85% of them singletons, with 9.5% to 15% in the top ten. Trimming stripped 9 bases from V and 5 bases from J, with 16 bases between. The CDR3 totals 13 residues. The V gene's germline CDR1 is LNHDA and CDR2 SQIVND (reference sequence). The material sequenced was peripheral blood. This chain joins TRBV19 and TRBJ1-1, with unresolved D. This clonotype was obtained from a human donor in a cohort sampled during active COVID-19. The CDR3 DNA reads as TGTGCCAGCTCTTCTTCGAGAGGGACTGAAGCTTTCTTT. Its translation is CASSSSRGTEAFF. Full variable domain (remainder filled in from reference TRBV19 and TRBJ1-1): DGGITQSPKYLFRKEGQNVTLSCEQNLNHDAMYWYRQDPGQGLRLIYYSQIVNDFQKGDIAEGYSVSREKKESFPLTVTSAQKNPTAFYLCASSSSRGTEAFFGQGTRLTVV.